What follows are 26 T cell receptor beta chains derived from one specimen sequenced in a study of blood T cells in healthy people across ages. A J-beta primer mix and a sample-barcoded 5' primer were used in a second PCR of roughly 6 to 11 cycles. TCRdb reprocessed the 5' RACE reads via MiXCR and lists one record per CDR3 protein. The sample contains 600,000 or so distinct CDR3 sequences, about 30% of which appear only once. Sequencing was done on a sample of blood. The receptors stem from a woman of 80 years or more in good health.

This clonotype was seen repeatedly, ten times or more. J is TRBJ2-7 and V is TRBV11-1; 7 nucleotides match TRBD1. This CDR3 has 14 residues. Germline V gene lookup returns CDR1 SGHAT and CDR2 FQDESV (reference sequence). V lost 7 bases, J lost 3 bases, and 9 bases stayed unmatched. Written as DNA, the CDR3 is TGTGCCAGCAACGAACCGGGACAGATCTACGAGCAGTACTTC. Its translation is CASNEPGQIYEQYF.

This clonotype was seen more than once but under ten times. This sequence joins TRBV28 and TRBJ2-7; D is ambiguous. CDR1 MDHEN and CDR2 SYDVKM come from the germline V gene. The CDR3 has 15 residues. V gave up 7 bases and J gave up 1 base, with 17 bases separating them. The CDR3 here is CASTPFFQTSYEQYF. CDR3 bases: TGTGCCAGCACCCCTTTTTTTCAGACTTCCTACGAGCAGTACTTC.

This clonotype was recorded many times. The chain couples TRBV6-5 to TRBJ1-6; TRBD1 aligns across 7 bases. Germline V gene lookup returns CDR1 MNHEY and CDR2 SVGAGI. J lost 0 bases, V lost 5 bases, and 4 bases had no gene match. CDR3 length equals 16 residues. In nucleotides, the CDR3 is TGTGCCAGCAGTCCGGCAGGGGGCTCCTATAATTCACCCCTCCACTTT. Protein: CASSPAGGSYNSPLHF.

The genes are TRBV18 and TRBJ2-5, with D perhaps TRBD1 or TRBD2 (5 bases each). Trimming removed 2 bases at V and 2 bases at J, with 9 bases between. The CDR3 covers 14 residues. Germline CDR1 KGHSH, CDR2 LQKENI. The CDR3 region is CASSPGGFQETQYF. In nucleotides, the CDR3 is TGTGCCAGCTCACCAGGGGGATTTCAAGAGACCCAGTACTTC.

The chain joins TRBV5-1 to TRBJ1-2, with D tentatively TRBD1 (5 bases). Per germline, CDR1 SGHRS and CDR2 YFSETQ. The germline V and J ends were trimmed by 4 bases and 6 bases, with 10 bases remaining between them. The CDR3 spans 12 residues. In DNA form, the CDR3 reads TGCGCCAGCAGCACGACAGCACATGGCTACACCTTC. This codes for CASSTTAHGYTF. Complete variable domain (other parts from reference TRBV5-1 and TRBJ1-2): KAGVTQTPRYLIKTRGQQVTLSCSPISGHRSVSWYQQTPGQGLQFLFEYFSETQRNKGNFPGRFSGRQFSNSRSEMNVSTLELGDSALYLCASSTTAHGYTFGSGTRLTVV.

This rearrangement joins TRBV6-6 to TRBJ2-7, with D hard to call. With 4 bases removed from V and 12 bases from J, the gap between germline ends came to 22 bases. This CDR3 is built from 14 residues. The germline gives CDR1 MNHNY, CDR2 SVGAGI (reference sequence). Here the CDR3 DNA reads TGTGCCAGCAGTTTTCGGCCTGGTTTGGTGGACGGGTACTTC. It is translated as CASSFRPGLVDGYF.

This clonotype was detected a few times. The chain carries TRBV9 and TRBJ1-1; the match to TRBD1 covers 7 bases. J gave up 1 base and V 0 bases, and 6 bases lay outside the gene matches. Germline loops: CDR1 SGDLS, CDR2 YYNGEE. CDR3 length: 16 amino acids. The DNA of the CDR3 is TGTGCCAGCAGCGTAGGGCAGGGGGTAGAGAACACTGAAGCTTTCTTT. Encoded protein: CASSVGQGVENTEAFF. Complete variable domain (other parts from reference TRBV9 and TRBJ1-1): DSGVTQTPKHLITATGQRVTLRCSPRSGDLSVYWYQQSLDQGLQFLIQYYNGEERAKGNILERFSAQQFPDLHSELNLSSLELGDSALYFCASSVGQGVENTEAFFGQGTRLTVV.

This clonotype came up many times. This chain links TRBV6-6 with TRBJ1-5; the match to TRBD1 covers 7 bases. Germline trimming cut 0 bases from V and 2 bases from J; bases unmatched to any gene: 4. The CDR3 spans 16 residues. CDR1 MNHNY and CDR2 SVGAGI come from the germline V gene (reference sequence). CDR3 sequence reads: CASSYSTGDGNQPQHF. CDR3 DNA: TGTGCCAGCAGTTACTCTACAGGGGATGGCAATCAGCCCCAGCATTTT.

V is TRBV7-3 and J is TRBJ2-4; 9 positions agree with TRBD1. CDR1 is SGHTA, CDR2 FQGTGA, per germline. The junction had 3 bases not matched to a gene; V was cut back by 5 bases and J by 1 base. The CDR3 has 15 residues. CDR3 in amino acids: CASSEGTGAKNIQYF. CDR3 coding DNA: TGTGCCAGCAGCGAAGGGACAGGGGCCAAAAACATTCAGTACTTC.

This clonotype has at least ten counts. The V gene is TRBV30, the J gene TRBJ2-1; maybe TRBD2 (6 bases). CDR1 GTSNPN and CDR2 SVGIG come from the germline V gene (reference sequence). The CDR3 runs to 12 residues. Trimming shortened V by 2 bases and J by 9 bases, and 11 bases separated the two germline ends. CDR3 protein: CAWSSRGVEQFF. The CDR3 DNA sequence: TGTGCCTGGAGTTCACGCGGGGTTGAGCAGTTCTTC.

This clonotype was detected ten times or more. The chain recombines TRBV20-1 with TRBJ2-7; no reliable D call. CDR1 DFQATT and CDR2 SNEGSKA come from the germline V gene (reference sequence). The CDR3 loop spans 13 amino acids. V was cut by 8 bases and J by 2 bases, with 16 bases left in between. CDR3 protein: CSTTGPPTYEQYF. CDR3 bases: TGCAGTACTACCGGGCCCCCTACCTACGAGCAGTACTTC.

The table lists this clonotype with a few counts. CDR3 protein: CASSDTGNQPQHF. For the CDR3, the DNA is TGTGCCAGCAGCGATACAGGGAATCAGCCCCAGCATTTT. The chain couples TRBV7-2 to TRBJ1-5, with D possibly being TRBD1 (6 bases). This CDR3 spans 13 amino acids. The V gene lost 5 bases and the J gene lost 4 bases, with 9 bases spanning the gap. Germline values: CDR1 SGHTA, CDR2 FQGNSA.

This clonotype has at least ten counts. CDR3 residues: CATMGRDRDSYNEQFF. DNA of the CDR3: TGTGCCACCATGGGAAGAGACAGGGACTCCTACAATGAGCAGTTCTTC. This chain links TRBV6-5 with TRBJ2-1, with TRBD1 matching 7 bases. Germline assignment: CDR1 MNHEY and CDR2 SVGAGI. The CDR3 is 16 residues long. Trimming removed 10 bases from V and 0 bases from J; junction bases left unmatched: 12.

CDR3 sequence reads: CASSLAGGGSYGYTF. CDR3 sequence (DNA): TGTGCCAGCAGCTTAGCCGGAGGGGGTTCCTATGGCTACACCTTC. The chain carries TRBV7-9 and TRBJ1-2; D perhaps matches TRBD1 (6 bases). CDR1 is SEHNR and CDR2 is FQNEAQ in the germline V gene (reference sequence). V was shortened by 0 bases and J by 4 bases, with 12 bases between the two germline ends. The CDR3 sequence is 15 residues long.

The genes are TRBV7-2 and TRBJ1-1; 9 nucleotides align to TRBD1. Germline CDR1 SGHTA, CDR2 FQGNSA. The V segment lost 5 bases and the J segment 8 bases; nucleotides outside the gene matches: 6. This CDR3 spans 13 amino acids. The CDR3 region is CASSAGQGGEAFF. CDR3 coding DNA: TGTGCCAGCAGCGCGGGACAGGGAGGGGAAGCTTTCTTT.

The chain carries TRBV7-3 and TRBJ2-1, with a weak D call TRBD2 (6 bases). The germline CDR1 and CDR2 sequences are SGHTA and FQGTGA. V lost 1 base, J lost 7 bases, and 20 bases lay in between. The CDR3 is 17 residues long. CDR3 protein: CASSLIGGGRFTNEQFF. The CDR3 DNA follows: TGTGCCAGCAGCTTAATCGGGGGAGGACGGTTTACAAATGAGCAGTTCTTC.

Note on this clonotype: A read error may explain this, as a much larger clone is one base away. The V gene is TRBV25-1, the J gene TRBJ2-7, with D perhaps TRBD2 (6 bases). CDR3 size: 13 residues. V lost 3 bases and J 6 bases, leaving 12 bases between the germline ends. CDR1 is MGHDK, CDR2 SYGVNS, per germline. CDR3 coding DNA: TGTGCCAGCAGTGACGTGCGGGGTGGCGAGCAGTACTTC. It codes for CASSDVRGGEQYF.

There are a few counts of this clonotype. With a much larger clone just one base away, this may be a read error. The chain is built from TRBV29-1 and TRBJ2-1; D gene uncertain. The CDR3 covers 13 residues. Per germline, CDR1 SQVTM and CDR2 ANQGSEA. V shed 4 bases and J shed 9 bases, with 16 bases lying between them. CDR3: CSVADPLVFEQFF. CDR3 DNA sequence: TGCAGCGTTGCGGACCCCCTGGTATTTGAGCAGTTCTTC.

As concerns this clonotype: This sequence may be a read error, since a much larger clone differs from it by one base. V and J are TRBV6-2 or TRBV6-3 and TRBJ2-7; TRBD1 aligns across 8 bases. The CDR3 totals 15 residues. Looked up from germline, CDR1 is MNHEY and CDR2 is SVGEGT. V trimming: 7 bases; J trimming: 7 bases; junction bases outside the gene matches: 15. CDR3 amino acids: CASTRDRGAYNEQYF. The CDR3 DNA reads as TGTGCCAGCACTAGAGACAGGGGAGCGTACAATGAGCAGTACTTC.

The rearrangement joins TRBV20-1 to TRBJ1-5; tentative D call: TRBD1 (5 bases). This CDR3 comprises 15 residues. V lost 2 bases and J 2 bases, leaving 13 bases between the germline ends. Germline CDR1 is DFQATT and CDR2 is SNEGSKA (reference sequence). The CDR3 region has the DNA TGCAGTGCTAGACGGACACTCCTGGGCAATCAGCCCCAGCATTTT. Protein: CSARRTLLGNQPQHF.

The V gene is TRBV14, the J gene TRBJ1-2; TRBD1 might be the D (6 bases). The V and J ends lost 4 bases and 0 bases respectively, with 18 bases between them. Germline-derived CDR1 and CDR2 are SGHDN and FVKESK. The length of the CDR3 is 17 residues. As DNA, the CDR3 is TGTGCCAGCAGCCCCGAGGAAACAGGGATTTCTAACTATGGCTACACCTTC. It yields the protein CASSPEETGISNYGYTF.

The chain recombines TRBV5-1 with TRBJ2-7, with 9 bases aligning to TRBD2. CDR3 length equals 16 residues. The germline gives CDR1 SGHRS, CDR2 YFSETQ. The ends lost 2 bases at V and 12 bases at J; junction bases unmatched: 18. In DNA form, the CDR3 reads TGCGCCAGCAGCTTCTCGCCTGAGACTAGCGGTCCGATGCGGTACTTC. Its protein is CASSFSPETSGPMRYF.

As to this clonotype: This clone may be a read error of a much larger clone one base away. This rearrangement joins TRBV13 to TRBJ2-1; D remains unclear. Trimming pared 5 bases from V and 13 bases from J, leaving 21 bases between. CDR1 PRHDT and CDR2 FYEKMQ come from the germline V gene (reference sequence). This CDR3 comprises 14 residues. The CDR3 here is CASSPPGFRETQFF. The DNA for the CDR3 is TGTGCCAGCAGCCCCCCGGGCTTTCGAGAGACCCAGTTCTTC.

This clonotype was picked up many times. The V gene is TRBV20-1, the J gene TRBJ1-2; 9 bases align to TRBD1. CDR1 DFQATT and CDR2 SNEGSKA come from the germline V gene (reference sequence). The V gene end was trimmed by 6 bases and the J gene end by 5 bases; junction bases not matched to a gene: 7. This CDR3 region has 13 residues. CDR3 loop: CSAVGQGQYGYTF. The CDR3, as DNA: TGCAGTGCGGTAGGACAGGGGCAATATGGCTACACCTTC.

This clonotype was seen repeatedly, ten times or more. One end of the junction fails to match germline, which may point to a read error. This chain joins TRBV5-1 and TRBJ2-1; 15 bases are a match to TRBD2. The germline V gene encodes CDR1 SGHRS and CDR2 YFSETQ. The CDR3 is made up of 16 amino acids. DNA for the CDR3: TGTGCCAGCAGTTCTGGACTAGCGGGGGGGTACAATGAGCAGTTCTTC. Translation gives CASSSGLAGGYNEQFF. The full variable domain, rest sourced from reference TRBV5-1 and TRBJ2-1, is KAGVTQTPRYLIKTRGQQVTLSCSPISGHRSVSWYQQTPGQGLQFLFEYFSETQRNKGNFPGRFSGRQFSNSRSEMNVSTLELGDSALYLCASSSGLAGGYNEQFFGPGTRLTVL.

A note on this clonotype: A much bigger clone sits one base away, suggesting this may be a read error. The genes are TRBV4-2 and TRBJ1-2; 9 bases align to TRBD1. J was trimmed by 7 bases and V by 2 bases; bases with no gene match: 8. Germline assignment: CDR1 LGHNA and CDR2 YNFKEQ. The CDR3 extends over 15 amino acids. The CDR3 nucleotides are TGTGCCAGCAGCCAACGCTTACAGGGGGCGGTTGGCTACACCTTC. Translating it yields CASSQRLQGAVGYTF.